Listed below are T cell receptor beta chains from one sample, sequenced in a study of T cells in Graves' hyperthyroidism and ophthalmopathy. TCRdb independently ran MiXCR on the multiplex PCR reads; one entry per CDR3 protein. The sample gives hundreds of thousands of distinct CDR3 sequences, around a third of which show up once; around 31% is in the top ten. Sample: blood. The receptors shown here come from a woman between 40 and 55 years old with Graves' hyperthyroidism. Each CDR3 is given with its conserved first and last residue. The D gene is left open where the match is weak. Clone size is stated in some rows and not others, as once, few, many or a class when expanded.

v_gene: TRBV5-1; j_gene: TRBJ2-7; abundance: -; d_gene: TRBD1; CDR3nt: TGTGTCAGCAGCTCCACCGGGACAGCCTACGAGCAGTACTTC; CDR3aa: CVSSSTGTAYEQYF
v_gene: TRBV12-3/TRBV12-4; j_gene: TRBJ2-7; abundance: -; d_gene: -; CDR3nt: TGTGCCAGCAGTTACACCCAGGTTGGGGACGAGCAGTACTTC; CDR3aa: CASSYTQVGDEQYF
v_gene: TRBV7-9; j_gene: TRBJ2-7; abundance: many; d_gene: -; CDR3nt: TGTGCCAGCAGCTTAATGGACAGCCCCTACGAGCAGTACTTC; CDR3aa: CASSLMDSPYEQYF
v_gene: TRBV15; j_gene: TRBJ1-4; abundance: many; d_gene: -; CDR3nt: TGTGCCACCAGCAGAGGAGGGGGGCCTAATGAAAAACTGTTTTTT; CDR3aa: CATSRGGGPNEKLFF
v_gene: TRBV7-6; j_gene: TRBJ1-6; abundance: many; d_gene: -; CDR3nt: TGTGCCAGCAGCTTACTACATGATAATTCACCCCTCCACTTT; CDR3aa: CASSLLHDNSPLHF
v_gene: TRBV27; j_gene: TRBJ1-2; abundance: -; d_gene: TRBD1; CDR3nt: TGTGCCAGCAGTGCAGCCGGGACAGGGGCTAACTATGGCTACACCTTC; CDR3aa: CASSAAGTGANYGYTF
v_gene: TRBV5-6; j_gene: TRBJ2-7; abundance: many; d_gene: TRBD2; CDR3nt: TGTGCCAGCAGCTTGGCAGCGGGGAACGAGCAGTACTTC; CDR3aa: CASSLAAGNEQYF
v_gene: TRBV15; j_gene: TRBJ1-2; abundance: many; d_gene: -; CDR3nt: TGTGCCACCAGCAGAGATATGGCAAGCTATGGCTACACCTTC; CDR3aa: CATSRDMASYGYTF
v_gene: TRBV7-2; j_gene: TRBJ2-7; abundance: -; d_gene: TRBD1; CDR3nt: TGTGCCAGCAGCTTAGCCCGAGGGGGCATTTACGAGCAGTACTTC; CDR3aa: CASSLARGGIYEQYF
v_gene: TRBV11-3; j_gene: TRBJ2-5; abundance: -; d_gene: -; CDR3nt: TGTGCCAGCAGTACCCCCGGGGGAGAGACCCAGTACTTC; CDR3aa: CASSTPGGETQYF
v_gene: TRBV10-3; j_gene: TRBJ2-1; abundance: -; d_gene: TRBD2; CDR3nt: TGTGCCATCAGTCCTCCAAGACTAGCGGGGGGGATGCGTGAGCAGTTCTTC; CDR3aa: CAISPPRLAGGMREQFF
v_gene: TRBV5-1; j_gene: TRBJ1-6; abundance: few; d_gene: -; CDR3nt: TGTGCCAGCAGCTTGGGGGGCAGCCCTAATTCACCCCTCCACTTT; CDR3aa: CASSLGGSPNSPLHF
v_gene: TRBV12-3/TRBV12-4; j_gene: TRBJ1-1; abundance: many; d_gene: -; CDR3nt: TGTGCCAGCAGTCCCCAGGGTTGGCGCACTGAAGCTTTCTTT; CDR3aa: CASSPQGWRTEAFF